The TCR beta chain under discussion was sequenced for a study of identical twins. General study points: It was cross-sectional statistical analysis, not following the same donors, that the conclusions relied on. Beta out-of-frame sequences showed weaker excess sharing between twins.

This CDR3 contains 13 residues. Germline V gene lookup returns CDR1 LNHNV and CDR2 YYDKDF (reference sequence). V lost 5 bases, J lost 5 bases, and 4 bases stayed unmatched. Among all donors, each was a healthy Caucasian. A note on this clonotype: Its specificity is unknown.

With template switching, a universal primer site was added, and the cDNA carried unique molecular identifiers. TCRdb passed the 5' RACE reads through MiXCR, listing each CDR3 protein once. The table includes around 230,000 distinct CDR3 sequences, around 10% detected once. Sequenced sample: memory (CD45RO+) T cells sorted from blood. The chain recombines TRBV15 with TRBJ2-7, with 9 bases identical to TRBD1. The source of this sequence is a woman in her late teens or twenties in good health. The CDR3 DNA follows: TGTGCCACCAGCGGCTGGGACAGGGACGAGCAGTACTTC. Its protein product is CATSGWDRDEQYF.